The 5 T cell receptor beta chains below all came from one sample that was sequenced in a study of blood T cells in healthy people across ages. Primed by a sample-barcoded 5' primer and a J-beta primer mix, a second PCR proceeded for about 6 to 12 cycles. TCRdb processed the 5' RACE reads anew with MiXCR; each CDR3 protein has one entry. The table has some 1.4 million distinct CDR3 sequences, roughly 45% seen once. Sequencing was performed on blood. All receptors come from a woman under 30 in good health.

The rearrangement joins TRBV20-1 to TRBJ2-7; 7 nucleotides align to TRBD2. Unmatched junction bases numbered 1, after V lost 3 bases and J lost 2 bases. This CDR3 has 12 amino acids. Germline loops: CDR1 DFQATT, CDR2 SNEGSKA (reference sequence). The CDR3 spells CSARGGAYEQYF. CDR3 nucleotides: TGCAGTGCTAGGGGAGGGGCCTACGAGCAGTACTTC.

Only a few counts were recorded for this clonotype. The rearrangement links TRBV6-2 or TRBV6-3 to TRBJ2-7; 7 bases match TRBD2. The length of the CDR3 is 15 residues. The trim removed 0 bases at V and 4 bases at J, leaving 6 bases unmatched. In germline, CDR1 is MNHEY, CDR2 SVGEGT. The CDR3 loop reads CASSYSSAGDYEQYF. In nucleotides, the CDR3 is TGTGCCAGCAGTTACTCGAGTGCGGGGGATTACGAGCAGTACTTC.

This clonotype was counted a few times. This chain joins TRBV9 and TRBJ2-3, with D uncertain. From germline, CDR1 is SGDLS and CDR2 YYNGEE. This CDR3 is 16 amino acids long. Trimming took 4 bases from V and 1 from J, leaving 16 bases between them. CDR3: CASSPLPLRGTDTQYF. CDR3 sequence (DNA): TGTGCCAGCAGCCCCCTCCCCCTTCGGGGCACAGATACGCAGTATTTT.

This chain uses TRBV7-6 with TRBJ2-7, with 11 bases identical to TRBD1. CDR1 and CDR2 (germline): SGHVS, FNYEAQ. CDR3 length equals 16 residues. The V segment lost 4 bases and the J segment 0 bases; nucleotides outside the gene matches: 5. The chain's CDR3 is CASSSGTGGSSYEQYF. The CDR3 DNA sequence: TGTGCCAGCAGCTCTGGGACAGGGGGAAGCTCCTACGAGCAGTACTTC.

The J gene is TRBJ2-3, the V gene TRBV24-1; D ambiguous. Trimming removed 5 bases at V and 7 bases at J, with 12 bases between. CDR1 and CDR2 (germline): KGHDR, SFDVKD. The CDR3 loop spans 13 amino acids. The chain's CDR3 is CATSAEWVNTQYF. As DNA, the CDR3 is TGTGCCACCAGTGCCGAATGGGTAAATACGCAGTATTTT.